The 25 T cell receptor beta chains in this list originate from one sample, sequenced in a study of blood T cell repertoires in COVID-19. Profiling relied on immunoSEQ multiplex PCR, and the TCRdb table lists in-frame clones only, not all of them. The repertoire holds some 250,000 clones, with approximately 82% as singletons. Source material: peripheral blood. The receptors stem from a man aged 35-49 years with active or convalescent COVID-19.

The CDR3 DNA follows: TGTGCCACCAGTGATTCCACCCTGAGGGGGGGTCCGGGCTACACCTTC. Amino acids: CATSDSTLRGGPGYTF. The chain uses TRBV24-1 and TRBJ1-2; D perhaps matches TRBD1 (6 bases). Per the germline V gene, CDR1 is KGHDR and CDR2 is SFDVKD. CDR3 length: 16 amino acids. Trimming took 2 bases from V and 8 from J, leaving 20 bases between them.

This chain connects TRBV27 to TRBJ2-7; the match to TRBD1 covers 7 bases. Germline lookup yields CDR1 MNHEY and CDR2 SMNVEV (reference sequence). V was clipped by 4 bases and J by 1 base; unmatched bases: 10. The CDR3 sequence is 16 residues long. For the CDR3, the DNA is TGTGCCAGCAGTTCCCCCACAGGGGCGAAATCCTACGAGCAGTACTTC. Encoded protein: CASSSPTGAKSYEQYF.

This sequence joins TRBV6-1 and TRBJ2-7; possible D gene TRBD1, 5 bases. CDR1 MNHNS and CDR2 SASEGT come from the germline V gene. With 3 bases removed from V and 5 bases from J, the gap between germline ends came to 11 bases. This CDR3 spans 13 amino acids. The CDR3 nucleotides are TGTGCCAGCAGTGACAGGGTTAAGGACGAGCAGTACTTC. Translation: CASSDRVKDEQYF.

The sample holds a few counts of this clone. This chain joins TRBV5-1 and TRBJ2-7, with a tentative D call TRBD1 (5 bases). Germline lookup yields CDR1 SGHRS and CDR2 YFSETQ. Trimming stripped 4 bases from V and 4 bases from J, with 12 bases between. This CDR3 is built from 13 residues. CDR3 residues: CASSQGVGYEQYF. The CDR3 coding sequence is TGCGCCAGCAGCCAGGGTGTGGGGTACGAGCAGTACTTC.

J is TRBJ1-3 and V is TRBV5-8; TRBD1 matches at 8 bases. The V segment lost 0 bases and the J segment 2 bases; nucleotides outside the gene matches: 7. CDR1 SGHTS and CDR2 YDEGEE come from the germline V gene. CDR3 length equals 17 residues. The chain's CDR3 is CASSLGVWTGTGNTIYF. The CDR3 nucleotides are TGTGCCAGCAGCTTGGGCGTTTGGACAGGGACTGGAAACACCATATATTTT.

The rearrangement joins TRBV7-3 to TRBJ2-5; no definite D call. From germline, CDR1 is SGHTA and CDR2 FQGTGA. Deletions cut 2 bases from V and 3 bases from J, with 7 bases between. CDR3 length: 13 residues. In nucleotides, the CDR3 is TGTGCCAGCAGCTTATACCCTAAAGAGACCCAGTACTTC. This encodes CASSLYPKETQYF.

The chain has TRBV11-3 and TRBJ1-3; D is possibly TRBD1 (5 bases). The CDR3 is 16 residues long. The germline V and J ends were trimmed by 3 bases and 0 bases, with 12 bases remaining between them. CDR1 is SGHNT and CDR2 is YENEEA in the germline V gene. The chain's CDR3 is CASSFGTGDSGNTIYF. CDR3 DNA: TGTGCCAGCAGCTTCGGTACAGGAGACTCTGGAAACACCATATATTTT.

V usage is TRBV7-2 and J usage is TRBJ2-1; D remains ambiguous. The CDR3 has 15 amino acids. The germline V and J ends were trimmed by 0 bases and 0 bases, with 6 bases remaining between them. From germline, CDR1 is SGHTA and CDR2 FQGNSA. The CDR3 sequence: CASSLAQSSYNEQFF. DNA of the CDR3: TGTGCCAGCAGCTTAGCACAAAGCTCCTACAATGAGCAGTTCTTC.

Here the CDR3 DNA reads TGTGCCAGCAGCCAAGAAGGCGTGGCGGGAGGCTCCTACGAGCAGTACTTC. Translating it yields CASSQEGVAGGSYEQYF. The chain joins TRBV3-1 (or the pseudogene TRBV3-2) to TRBJ2-7; TRBD2 matches at 8 bases. The germline V gene encodes CDR1 LGHDT and CDR2 YNNKEL (reference sequence). The junction had 7 bases not matched to a gene; V was cut back by 0 bases and J by 0 bases. The CDR3 is 17 amino acids.

This clone was detected a few times. This chain links TRBV11-2 with TRBJ2-2; D uncertain. Between the trimmed V and J ends, which lost 1 base and 3 bases, there was a span of 12 bases. Germline V CDR1 and CDR2: SGHAT, FQNNGV. This CDR3 has 16 residues. This CDR3 reads CASSLGVQAHTGELFF. In DNA form, the CDR3 reads TGTGCCAGCAGCTTAGGTGTGCAGGCGCACACCGGGGAGCTGTTTTTT.

The chain has TRBV30 and TRBJ2-1; D is undetermined. Trimming took off 3 bases at V and 10 bases at J, with 13 bases between the two ends. Germline V gene lookup returns CDR1 GTSNPN and CDR2 SVGIG (reference sequence). The length of the CDR3 is 12 residues. The CDR3 loop is CAWSLTRREQFF. DNA of the CDR3: TGTGCCTGGAGCTTGACTCGTAGGGAGCAGTTCTTC. Supplemented by reference TRBV30 and TRBJ2-1, the full variable domain reads SQTIHQWPATLVQPVGSPLSLECTVEGTSNPNLYWYRQAAGRGLQLLFYSVGIGQISSEVPQNLSASRPQDRQFILSSKKLLLSDSGFYLCAWSLTRREQFFGPGTRLTVL.

CDR3 region: CASSPSRGGLNTEAFF. The CDR3 nucleotides are TGTGCCAGCAGCCCGAGCCGCGGCGGGCTGAACACTGAAGCTTTCTTT. The V and J genes are TRBV9 and TRBJ1-1; no firm D call. Trimming removed 4 bases from V and 0 bases from J, with 16 bases in between. Looked up from germline, CDR1 is SGDLS and CDR2 is YYNGEE. CDR3 length: 16 residues.

This chain's CDR3 is CASSLAPVINEKLFF. The CDR3 region has the DNA TGTGCCAGCAGCTTGGCTCCGGTGATTAATGAAAAACTGTTTTTT. The rearrangement joins TRBV5-5 to TRBJ1-4; no reliable D call. The CDR3 totals 15 residues. Trimming shortened V by 0 bases and J by 4 bases, and 10 bases separated the two germline ends. Per germline, CDR1 SGHKS and CDR2 YYEKEE (reference sequence).

The gene calls are TRBV24-1 and TRBJ2-7; 9 nucleotides match TRBD1. The CDR3 covers 19 residues. Trimming cost V 5 bases and J 4 bases; bases outside gene matches: 20. Germline V gene lookup returns CDR1 KGHDR and CDR2 SFDVKD. The CDR3 sequence is CATSGSPGQGLGGSYEQYF. The CDR3 nucleotides are TGTGCCACCAGTGGCTCGCCGGGACAGGGATTAGGCGGGAGTTACGAGCAGTACTTC.

J is TRBJ2-3 and V is TRBV7-9; TRBD1 matches at 7 bases. Germline CDR1 reads SEHNR; CDR2 reads FQNEAQ (reference sequence). CDR3 length equals 14 residues. J lost 3 bases, V lost 5 bases, and 5 bases had no gene match. The CDR3 DNA follows: TGTGCCAGCAGCCGGGACAGCCGTACAGATACGCAGTATTTT. It yields the protein CASSRDSRTDTQYF.

The chain links TRBV19 to TRBJ1-1, with 9 positions matching TRBD1. Germline lookup yields CDR1 LNHDA and CDR2 SQIVND (reference sequence). CDR3 length equals 14 residues. After removal of 7 bases from V and 0 bases from J, the junction contained 3 bases not matched to a gene. This chain's CDR3 is CASTRQGVNTEAFF. In nucleotides, the CDR3 is TGTGCCAGTACTCGACAGGGGGTGAACACTGAAGCTTTCTTT.

The rearrangement uses TRBV5-4 and TRBJ1-1; D gene uncertain. This CDR3 is 13 amino acids long. The V gene lost 1 base and the J gene lost 1 base, with 5 bases spanning the gap. Germline CDR1 reads SGHNT; CDR2 reads YYREEE (reference sequence). This chain's CDR3 is CASSLTENTEAFF. DNA for the CDR3: TGTGCCAGCAGCTTGACTGAGAACACTGAAGCTTTCTTT.

This clone showed up just a few times. The chain joins TRBV5-6 to TRBJ2-1, with 7 bases lining up with TRBD2. The V and J ends lost 6 bases and 5 bases, in that order; junction bases with no gene match: 8. The CDR3 is 14 residues long. Per germline, CDR1 SGHDT and CDR2 YYEEEE. The CDR3 sequence: CASTWTGTNNEQFF. For the CDR3, the DNA is TGTGCCAGCACCTGGACCGGGACTAACAATGAGCAGTTCTTC.

The J gene is TRBJ2-3, the V gene TRBV3-1 (or the pseudogene TRBV3-2); weak D call: TRBD1 (5 bases). The CDR3 runs 16 residues. The V end lost 0 bases, the J end lost 6 bases, and 16 bases lay between the germline ends. CDR1 LGHDT and CDR2 YNNKEL come from the germline V gene (reference sequence). DNA for the CDR3: TGTGCCAGCAGCCAAGATGGGTATTCAGGGTCCGATACGCAGTATTTT. This gives the protein CASSQDGYSGSDTQYF.

V gene TRBV2 combines with J gene TRBJ2-1, with a weak D call TRBD2 (6 bases). The CDR3 sequence is 14 residues long. CDR1 is SNHLY, CDR2 FYNNEI, per germline. The germline V and J ends were trimmed by 7 bases and 8 bases, with 18 bases remaining between them. Written as DNA, the CDR3 is TGTGCCAGCATGCGGGCAGGGAGGAGGGATGAGCAGTTCTTC. Its translation is CASMRAGRRDEQFF.

Only one count was recorded for this clone. The chain carries TRBV6-2 or TRBV6-3 and TRBJ1-1, with 8 nucleotides matching TRBD1. With 6 bases clipped from V and 6 bases from J, the junction kept 15 bases outside the gene matches. Germline V gene sequence: CDR1 MNHEY, CDR2 SVGEGT. CDR3 length: 16 amino acids. CDR3 sequence reads: CASSGGPGQALSEAFF. As DNA, the CDR3 is TGTGCCAGCAGCGGGGGACCGGGACAGGCCCTCTCTGAAGCTTTCTTT.

V and J are TRBV3-1 (or the pseudogene TRBV3-2) and TRBJ1-1; D is unclear. The CDR3 length is 15 residues. Deletions cut 1 base from V and 7 bases from J, with 16 bases between. Germline V gives CDR1 LGHDT, CDR2 YNNKEL (reference sequence). The CDR3 sequence: CASSQVAARSSEAFF. The CDR3 bases are TGTGCCAGCAGCCAAGTCGCGGCGCGGTCGAGTGAAGCTTTCTTT.

The V gene is TRBV28, the J gene TRBJ1-2; no clear D. V lost 5 bases and J lost 8, with 12 bases in between. The CDR3 sequence is 12 residues long. Looked up from germline, CDR1 is MDHEN and CDR2 is SYDVKM. CDR3 coding DNA: TGTGCCAGCAGTAACTTGGGGAGCGGCTACACCTTC. Amino acid sequence: CASSNLGSGYTF.

The chain links TRBV7-9 to TRBJ1-6, with D unclear. Trimming removed 5 bases at V and 5 bases at J, with 10 bases between. Germline V gene sequence: CDR1 SEHNR, CDR2 FQNEAQ (reference sequence). CDR3 length: 14 amino acids. The CDR3 DNA follows: TGTGCCAGCAGCCCCGACACCGATAATTCACCCCTCCACTTT. Translating it yields CASSPDTDNSPLHF.

The rearrangement joins TRBV24-1 to TRBJ1-5; TRBD1 matches 11 bases. The CDR3 contains 17 residues. Germline loops: CDR1 KGHDR, CDR2 SFDVKD. V lost 4 bases, J lost 0 bases, and 4 bases stayed unmatched. The CDR3 sequence: CATSDRDRGYSNQPQHF. DNA for the CDR3: TGTGCCACCAGTGACCGGGACAGGGGGTATAGCAATCAGCCCCAGCATTTT.